One T cell receptor beta chain is described in this entry. Its antigen specificity is not known. The record has no base qualities; no much larger clone is one base away. The sample's time point label, in plain terms: individuals recovered from natural SARS-CoV-2 infection. TCRbeta CDR3 regions were sequenced with the immunoSEQ Assay. After extraction, genomic DNA underwent amplification by bias-controlled multiplex PCR, followed by high-throughput sequencing. In the authors' own workflow: To quantify the absolute abundance of each unique TCRbeta CDR3 region, sequences were collapsed and filtered. T cell fraction was estimated by normalization of TCRbeta template counts to usable DNA, with usable DNA being measured through amplification of reference genes present in all nucleated cells. Repertoire TCRs were annotated as SARS-CoV-2-specific by exact matching of V gene, CDR3 amino acid sequence and J gene to a known reactive TCR set. The reference SARS-CoV-2 TCR set came from MIRA and was filtered for enrichment in COVID-19-positive ImmuneCODE repertoires, removing public or cross-reactive TCRs. Based on the MIRA antigens, annotated TCRs were further analysed at the level of specific ORF or position within ORF. Breadth was defined as the number of annotated unique rearrangements divided by the total number of unique productive rearrangements, and depth was defined as the summed frequency of the annotated unique rearrangements. Group comparisons of TCR breadth used two-sided Wilcoxon rank-sum tests. What TCRdb holds here is the immuneACCESS table cut down to in-frame rearrangements. Part of the clones is not present; checked against another copy, under half of the missing clones reflect an unresolved V gene, and the others are unexplained. V and J calls and clone size follow that table, whereas D and trimming were derived from the DNA. This sample comprises under 150,000 clones, just over 85% of them detected only once. 5% of the sample rests with the top ten.

The CDR3 contains 17 residues, cysteine and phenylalanine counted. Only the CDR3 DNA stays, 51 bases, in frame from base 1. The germline V gene (reference sequence) sets CDR1 to SGHNT and CDR2 to YYREEE. Relative to germline, V is 2 bases shorter and J is 2 bases shorter, with 19 bases between their ends. This specimen belongs to a study of Ad26.COV2.S vaccination and SARS-CoV-2 variants (dated by TCRdb to the early 2020s). Looking at the study overall: Sequencing of the TCRbeta repertoire served to evaluate the specificity and breadth of SARS-CoV-2-reactive T cell receptors following Ad26.COV2.S vaccination. A total of around 32 samples were included in the TCR-sequenced set, comprising 19 Ad26.COV2.S vaccine recipients, 5 placebo recipients and 8 SARS-CoV-2 convalescent individuals. Overall study results and their limits: Non-spike TCR breadth was comparable between vaccine and placebo recipients, consistent with the vaccine containing only spike. The authors noted that total T cell responses may have been underestimated by the TCR breadth and depth analyses. Compared with placebo recipients, Ad26.COV2.S recipients showed higher spike-specific TCR breadth (P = 0.0014). Substantial breadth of spike-specific CD8+ and CD4+ T cell responses was reported after vaccination.

This chain is built from TRBV5-4 and TRBJ2-5; TRBD1 is possibly the D segment (6 matching bases). This sequence originates from a human donor who had recovered from COVID-19. The source was peripheral blood, collected after recovery from COVID-19. The DNA is as follows: TGTGCCAGCAGCTTCAGGGCTAAGACAGGCCCTCAAGAGACCCAGTACTTC. The encoded protein is CASSFRAKTGPQETQYF. The full variable domain, with segments outside the CDR3 supplied by the reference TRBV5-4 and TRBJ2-5 proteins, appears as ETGVTQSPTHLIKTRGQQVTLRCSSQSGHNTVSWYQQALGQGPQFIFQYYREEENGRGNFPPRFSGLQFPNYSSELNVNALELDDSALYLCASSFRAKTGPQETQYFGPGTRLLVL.